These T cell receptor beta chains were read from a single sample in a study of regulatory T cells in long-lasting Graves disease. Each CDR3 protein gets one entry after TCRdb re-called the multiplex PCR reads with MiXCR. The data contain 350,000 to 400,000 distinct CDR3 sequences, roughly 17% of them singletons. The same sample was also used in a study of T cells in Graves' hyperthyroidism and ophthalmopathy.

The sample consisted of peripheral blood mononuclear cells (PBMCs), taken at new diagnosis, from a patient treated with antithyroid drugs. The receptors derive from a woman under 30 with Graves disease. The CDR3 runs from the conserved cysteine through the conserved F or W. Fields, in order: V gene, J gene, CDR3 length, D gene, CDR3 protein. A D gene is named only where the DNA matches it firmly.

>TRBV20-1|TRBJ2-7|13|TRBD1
CSATTGGSYEQYF
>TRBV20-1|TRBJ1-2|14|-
CSARDTRGYYGYTF
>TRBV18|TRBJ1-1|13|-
CASSPGAYTEAFF
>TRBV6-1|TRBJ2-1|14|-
CASSVGPDYNEQFF
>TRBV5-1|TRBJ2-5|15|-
CASSLEQGRKETQYF
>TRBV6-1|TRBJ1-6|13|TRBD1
CASSTGDSSPLHF
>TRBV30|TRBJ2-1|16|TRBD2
CAWSVLTSGFYNEQFF
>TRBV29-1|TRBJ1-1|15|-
CSVEDWGAMNTEAFF
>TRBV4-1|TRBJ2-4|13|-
CASSQDQAPTRYF
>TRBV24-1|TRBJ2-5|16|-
CATSDPRDIYQETQYF
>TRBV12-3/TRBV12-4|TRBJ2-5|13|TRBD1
CASSHRGPETQYF
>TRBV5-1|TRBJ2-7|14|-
CASSVETGSYEQYF
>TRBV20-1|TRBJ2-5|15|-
CSASIGGGVQETQYF
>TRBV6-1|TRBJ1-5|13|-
CASMAVLNQPQHF
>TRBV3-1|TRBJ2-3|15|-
CASSQNTAGADTQYF
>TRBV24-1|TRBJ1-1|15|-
CATSDSDPARTEAFF
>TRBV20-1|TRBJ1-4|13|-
CSAGRGRNEKLFF
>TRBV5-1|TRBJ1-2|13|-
CASSRIQGYGYTF
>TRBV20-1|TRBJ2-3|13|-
CSAGPGGLDTQYF
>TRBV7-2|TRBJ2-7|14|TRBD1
CASSQRQGRYEQYF
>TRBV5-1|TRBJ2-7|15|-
CASSRRPGLPYEQYF
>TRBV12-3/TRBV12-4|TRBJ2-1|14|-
CASGSGVTYNEQFF
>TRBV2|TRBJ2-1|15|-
CASSEARGGNNEQFF
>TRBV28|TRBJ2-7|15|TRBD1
CASMPGQGGLYEQYF
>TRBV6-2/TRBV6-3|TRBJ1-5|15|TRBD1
CASRGQGAGNQPQHF
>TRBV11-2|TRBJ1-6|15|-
CASSLIRDGKAPLHF
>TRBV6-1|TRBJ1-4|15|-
CTSTGGVSTDEKLFF
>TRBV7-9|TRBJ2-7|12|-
CASSLVPYEQYF
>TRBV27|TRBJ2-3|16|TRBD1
CASSSYRGLSTDTQYF
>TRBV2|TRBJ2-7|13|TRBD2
CASSMSGVYGQYF
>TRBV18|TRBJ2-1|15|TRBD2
CVSSPSGGLYNEQFF
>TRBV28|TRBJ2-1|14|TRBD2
CASSIGTTPNEQFF
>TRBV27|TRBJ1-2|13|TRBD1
CASSLRDSYGYTF
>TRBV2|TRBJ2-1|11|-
CASSVAWEQFF
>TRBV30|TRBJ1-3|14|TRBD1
CAGDRGSSGNTIYF
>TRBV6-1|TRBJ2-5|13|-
CASRPRWGETQYF
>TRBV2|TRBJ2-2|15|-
CASRKLEQNTGELFF
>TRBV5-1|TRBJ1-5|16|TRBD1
CASSLEGSGQNQPQHF
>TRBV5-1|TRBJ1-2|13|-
CASSLDSVYGYTF